This T cell receptor (beta chain) is drawn from a study of cytomegalovirus exposure and HLA in healthy donors. V was pared by 5 bases and J by 2 bases, with 4 bases of the junction left unmatched. This CDR3 region has 14 residues. The germline CDR1 and CDR2 sequences are LNHNV and YYDKDF (reference sequence). This PCR relied on a set of 60 Vbeta primers and 13 Jbeta primers. Profiling relied on immunoSEQ multiplex PCR, and the TCRdb table lists in-frame clones only, not all of them. This repertoire includes 90,000 to 130,000 clones. The chain carries TRBV15 and TRBJ2-3; 7 bases fit TRBD2. The TCR was taken from a man between 40 and 49 years old in good health and CMV-seropositive. Sequencing was done on a sample of PBMCs. The CDR3 spells CATSERGPTDTQYF. CDR3 nucleotide sequence: TGTGCCACCAGCGAGCGGGGCCCCACAGATACGCAGTATTTT. The full variable domain, in which reference TRBV15 and TRBJ2-3 provide the parts outside the CDR3, is DAMVIQNPRYQVTQFGKPVTLSCSQTLNHNVMYWYQQKSSQAPKLLFHYYDKDFNNEADTPDNFQSRRPNTSFCFLDIRSPGLGDTAMYLCATSERGPTDTQYFGPGTRLTVL.